The rows below give T cell receptor beta chains drawn from one sample of a study of blood T cell repertoires in COVID-19. Generated by immunoSEQ multiplex PCR, the TCRdb table keeps only in-frame clones and is missing some. Here the sample spans a few hundred thousand clones, about 86% being singletons. The sequencing sample was made of PBMCs or T cells enriched from blood (not recorded which). The receptors here all came from a man between 45 and 60 years old who had recovered from COVID-19. The CDR3 runs from the conserved cysteine through the conserved F or W. A D gene is named only where the DNA matches it firmly. Clone size is given for some rows only: seen once, a few or many times, or a class if the clone is expanded.

TRBV4-1,.,18,TRBD2,TRBJ2-3,TGCGCCAGCAGCCAACTTAACCGGACTAGCGGAGATTTGGATACGCAGTATTTT,CASSQLNRTSGDLDTQYF
TRBV11-3,.,12,TRBD2,TRBJ2-7,TGTGCCAGCCGGTCTGGGGGGGGCGAGCAGTACTTC,CASRSGGGEQYF
TRBV7-8,.,13,.,TRBJ1-1,TGTGCCAGCAGGGACATGGGGCTGTTCGAAGCTTTCTTT,CASRDMGLFEAFF
TRBV19,once,13,TRBD2,TRBJ2-7,TGTGCCACCGCTAGCGGCTTGAGGGGAGAGCAGTACTTC,CATASGLRGEQYF
TRBV10-3,.,16,.,TRBJ2-1,TGTGCCATCAGTGGCCCGGGAGCAGGGACCTACAATGAGCAGTTCTTC,CAISGPGAGTYNEQFF
TRBV9,.,14,.,TRBJ2-7,TGTGCCAGCAGCGTCAGAGGGGGTAACTACGAGCAGTACTTC,CASSVRGGNYEQYF
TRBV29-1,.,12,.,TRBJ1-2,TGCAGCGACCGACAGGTTAACTATGGCTACACCTTC,CSDRQVNYGYTF
TRBV6-5,.,14,.,TRBJ1-1,TGTGCCAGCAGATTTACTCACCGAGTGACTGAAGCTTTCTTT,CASRFTHRVTEAFF
TRBV7-3,once,15,.,TRBJ2-1,TGTGCCAGCAGCCCCGAGGACAGTTCCTACAATGAGCAGTTCTTC,CASSPEDSSYNEQFF
TRBV3-1/TRBV3-2,.,13,.,TRBJ1-5,TGTGCCAGCAGCCTGGGGGGGGCACAGCCCCAGCATTTT,CASSLGGAQPQHF
TRBV27,.,13,.,TRBJ1-1,TGTGCCAGCAGTTTAAGGGGAATGACTGAAGCTTTCTTT,CASSLRGMTEAFF
TRBV4-3,once,14,.,TRBJ1-2,TGCGCCAGCAGCCGAGGGACAACCTCTTATGGCTACACCTTC,CASSRGTTSYGYTF
TRBV5-6,.,18,TRBD1,TRBJ2-6,TGTGCCAGCTTGGAGGTCGGGACAGCCAACTCTGGGGCCAACGTCCTGACTTTC,CASLEVGTANSGANVLTF
TRBV4-1,.,14,TRBD1,TRBJ1-2,TGCGCCAGCAGCTCAGGGGGCAGTACCTATGGCTACACCTTC,CASSSGGSTYGYTF
TRBV3-1/TRBV3-2,.,16,.,TRBJ1-1,TGTGCCAGCAGCCTTCGCGGGGCCGGAGGGAACACTGAAGCTTTCTTT,CASSLRGAGGNTEAFF
TRBV20-1,.,13,.,TRBJ1-2,TGCAGTGCTAGTGGGGGCTTTAACTATGGCTACACCTTC,CSASGGFNYGYTF
TRBV7-9,.,14,.,TRBJ2-7,TGTGCCAGCAGCTCCACAGGTAATGCCTACGAGCAGTACTTC,CASSSTGNAYEQYF
TRBV7-6,.,15,TRBD1,TRBJ1-2,TGTGCCAGCAGCTTAACTCTCAACGCACAGGGGTCGCACACCTTC,CASSLTLNAQGSHTF
TRBV7-2,few,13,.,TRBJ1-2,TGTGCCAGCAGCTTCGTTCCGGGAGATGGCTACACCTTC,CASSFVPGDGYTF
TRBV7-3,few,13,TRBD1,TRBJ1-4,TGTGCCAGCAGCATCGACAGGGGGGCAAAACTGTTTTTT,CASSIDRGAKLFF
TRBV9,.,16,TRBD2,TRBJ2-1,TGTGCCAGCAGCGCCGGGGGGTCTAGCTCCTACAATGAGCAGTTCTTC,CASSAGGSSSYNEQFF
TRBV7-2,.,13,.,TRBJ2-5,TGTGCCAGCAGCCCGGGACTCGAAGAGACCCAGTACTTC,CASSPGLEETQYF
TRBV29-1,.,14,TRBD1,TRBJ2-5,TGCAGCGTGGACGGACAGGGGGTGATCGAGACCCAGTACTTC,CSVDGQGVIETQYF
TRBV5-1,.,15,.,TRBJ1-3,TGCGCCAGCAGCTTTGACAGTTCTTCTGGAAACACCATATATTTT,CASSFDSSSGNTIYF
TRBV5-1,.,13,.,TRBJ1-1,TGCGCCAGCAGCCTGGGGTCGGGAGGTGAAGCTTTCTTT,CASSLGSGGEAFF
TRBV15,.,14,.,TRBJ1-6,TGTGCCACCAGCAGAGTATGGGGGGATTCACCCCTCCACTTT,CATSRVWGDSPLHF
TRBV6-5,.,15,TRBD2,TRBJ2-3,TGTGCCAGCAGTTACTTTGGCGGGGGTGGAGATACGCAGTATTTT,CASSYFGGGGDTQYF
TRBV11-3,.,15,.,TRBJ1-1,TGTGCCAGCAGCTTAGCCAGCGGGGGGAACACTGAAGCTTTCTTT,CASSLASGGNTEAFF
TRBV11-2,few,15,.,TRBJ2-7,TGTGCCAGCAGCCCACAGGAAGGTAGCACCTACGAGCAGTACTTC,CASSPQEGSTYEQYF
TRBV7-8,many,14,TRBD1,TRBJ2-7,TGTGCCAGCAGCTTAGACAGGGGTATCAACGAGCAGTACTTC,CASSLDRGINEQYF
TRBV30,.,14,.,TRBJ1-3,TGTGCCACGGAAGTTAAGGGGTCTGGAAACACCATATATTTT,CATEVKGSGNTIYF
TRBV5-1,.,15,.,TRBJ1-2,TGCGCCAGCAGCACAGACGGGGGGCCCCACTATGGCTACACCTTC,CASSTDGGPHYGYTF
TRBV9,.,15,TRBD1,TRBJ2-7,TGTGCCAGCAGCGTAGGGGACAGGGGAATCTACGAGCAGTACTTC,CASSVGDRGIYEQYF
TRBV5-1,few,13,.,TRBJ1-2,TGCGCCAGCAGCTTGGAGGGGTTCTATGGCTACACCTTC,CASSLEGFYGYTF
TRBV6-5,.,16,.,TRBJ1-2,TGTGCCAGCAGTTACTCGAGGGGGATAACTAACTATGGCTACACCTTC,CASSYSRGITNYGYTF
TRBV12-3/TRBV12-4,.,13,.,TRBJ2-7,TGTGCCAGCAGTTTAGGGAGGGTGTGGGAGCAGTACTTC,CASSLGRVWEQYF
TRBV11-3,.,18,.,TRBJ1-4,TGTGCCAGCAGCTCCATGGGGCCGCCCCCCTTAGGAGAGGAAAAACTGTTTTTT,CASSSMGPPPLGEEKLFF
TRBV28,.,14,TRBD1,TRBJ1-4,TGTGCCAGCAGTTTTGGACAGGGGTGGGAAAAACTGTTTTTT,CASSFGQGWEKLFF
TRBV24-1,.,16,TRBD1,TRBJ2-2,TGTGCCACCAGGGATACCGGACAGGGGTACACCGGGGAGCTGTTTTTT,CATRDTGQGYTGELFF
TRBV2,.,12,.,TRBJ1-1,TGTGCCAGCAGTGATTCAGGTCCTGAAGCTTTCTTT,CASSDSGPEAFF
TRBV29-1,.,14,TRBD1,TRBJ1-2,TGCAGCGTTGAGAGACAGGGGGCCCCCTATGGCTACACCTTC,CSVERQGAPYGYTF
TRBV6-5,.,12,TRBD2,TRBJ2-5,TGTGCCAGCAGAACTAGCGGGGAGACCCAGTACTTC,CASRTSGETQYF
TRBV11-2,.,13,.,TRBJ1-1,TGTGCCAGCAGCTTTAACAGGGACACTGAAGCTTTCTTT,CASSFNRDTEAFF
TRBV9,.,16,TRBD1,TRBJ2-7,TGTGCCAGCAGCGTAGAGGGGACAGGGGTATCCTACGAGCAGTACTTC,CASSVEGTGVSYEQYF
TRBV18,.,13,.,TRBJ1-6,TGTGCCAGCTCTACAGGGTTGGATTCACCCCTCCACTTT,CASSTGLDSPLHF
TRBV18,.,16,TRBD1,TRBJ2-1,TGTGCCAGCTCACCTACCACCGGGACAGGGTACAATGAGCAGTTCTTC,CASSPTTGTGYNEQFF
TRBV9,.,16,.,TRBJ1-1,TGTGCCAGCAGCGTAGATCCGTCAGGGTCGAACACTGAAGCTTTCTTT,CASSVDPSGSNTEAFF
TRBV6-5,.,13,.,TRBJ1-2,TGTGCCAGCAGTTCCGGGCTAAGGGGTGGCTACACCTTC,CASSSGLRGGYTF
TRBV19,.,14,.,TRBJ2-7,TGTGCCAGCGCCTCGGCTAGCGTAGCCTACGAGCAGTACTTC,CASASASVAYEQYF
TRBV29-1,.,14,.,TRBJ2-5,TGCAGCGTTTGGGCGGGACGGATGCAAGAGACCCAGTACTTC,CSVWAGRMQETQYF
TRBV19,medium-sized,13,.,TRBJ1-2,TGTGCCAGTACCAGGCAGGCCCTTGGTATCTCCACCTTC,CASTRQALGISTF
TRBV7-9,.,14,.,TRBJ2-5,TGTGCCAGCAGCCGCTATCGGGAGCAAGAGACCCAGTACTTC,CASSRYREQETQYF
TRBV27,.,14,TRBD1,TRBJ1-2,TGTGCCAGCAGCCGCGACAGGGGGCCCTATGGCTACACCTTC,CASSRDRGPYGYTF
TRBV7-3,.,14,TRBD1,TRBJ2-2,TGTGCCAGCAGCTTATACAGGGGTGCCGGGGAGCTGTTTTTT,CASSLYRGAGELFF
TRBV15,.,14,.,TRBJ2-5,TGTGCCACCAGCAGAGGGACATACCAAGAGACCCAGTACTTC,CATSRGTYQETQYF
TRBV11-3,.,18,TRBD2,TRBJ2-5,TGTGCCAGCAGCTTGCAACACAGGACTAGCGGGAGGGGGAAGACCCAGTACTTC,CASSLQHRTSGRGKTQYF
TRBV11-2,.,13,.,TRBJ2-7,TGTGCCAGCAGCTTGGTCAGTCCCTACGAGCAGTACTTC,CASSLVSPYEQYF
TRBV5-1,.,17,.,TRBJ2-2,TGCGCCAGCAGCTTACCTTGGACGGGGTATAACACCGGGGAGCTGTTTTTT,CASSLPWTGYNTGELFF
TRBV9,.,17,.,TRBJ2-1,TGTGCCAGCAGCCCGCGGGATATGGGGGTCGCTTACAATGAGCAGTTCTTC,CASSPRDMGVAYNEQFF